These 4 T cell receptor beta chains were all obtained from the same sample, sequenced in a study of cytomegalovirus exposure and HLA in healthy donors. Primers: 60 Vbeta forward and 13 Jbeta reverse. Measured with immunoSEQ multiplex PCR; TCRdb has only the in-frame clones, and not every one. Its listing shows about 210,000 clones. Sample: PBMCs. These receptors all stem from a woman younger than 45 in good health and CMV-seropositive.

The gene calls are TRBV4-3 and TRBJ2-1, with a weak D call TRBD1 (6 bases). The CDR3 totals 15 residues. Germline V gene lookup returns CDR1 LGHNA and CDR2 YSLEER. V was shortened by 4 bases and J by 5 bases, with 15 bases between the two germline ends. The CDR3 bases are TGCGCCAGCAGCCCCGGAACAGGGAAGGACAATGAGCAGTTCTTC. This sequence encodes CASSPGTGKDNEQFF.

The chain couples TRBV27 to TRBJ2-5; 7 nucleotides line up with TRBD2. Per the germline V gene, CDR1 is MNHEY and CDR2 is SMNVEV (reference sequence). There are 18 residues in the CDR3. Losses at the gene ends were 0 bases for V and 7 bases for J; bases not matched to a gene: 17. The DNA for the CDR3 is TGTGCCAGCAGTTTATCCACGAATCTGCCGGGACTACTAGTGACCCAGTACTTC. Translated: CASSLSTNLPGLLVTQYF.

The rearrangement joins TRBV7-9 to TRBJ2-2; 7 bases are shared with TRBD2. CDR3 length: 15 amino acids. V was pared by 2 bases and J by 4 bases, with 4 bases of the junction left unmatched. The germline CDR1 and CDR2 sequences are SEHNR and FQNEAQ (reference sequence). CDR3 sequence reads: CASSLPSGATGELFF. In DNA, the CDR3 is TGTGCCAGCAGCTTACCGAGCGGGGCCACCGGGGAGCTGTTTTTT.

This chain uses TRBV28 with TRBJ2-5; 12 bases fit TRBD2. J was trimmed by 3 bases and V by 4 bases; bases with no gene match: 3. The germline CDR1 and CDR2 sequences are MDHEN and SYDVKM. The CDR3 extends over 15 amino acids. The CDR3 protein is CASSSTSGSEETQYF. CDR3 in DNA: TGTGCCAGCAGTTCGACTAGCGGGAGTGAAGAGACCCAGTACTTC.